Presented here are 12 T cell receptor beta chains from one specimen sequenced in a study of T cell responses to AZD1222 COVID-19 vaccine. Profiling relied on immunoSEQ multiplex PCR, and the TCRdb table lists in-frame clones only, not all of them. There are 80,000 to 90,000 clones in the sample; roughly 90% occur only once, and roughly 4.3% lies in the top ten. The specimen was peripheral blood, collected on day 0 of MenACWY control vaccination. The receptors were gathered from an adult in good health.

The chain is built from TRBV6-5 and TRBJ2-7; no definite D call. The V end was cut by 2 bases, the J end by 3 bases, with 17 bases between. This CDR3 region has 16 residues. CDR1 and CDR2 (germline): MNHEY, SVGAGI. CDR3 residues: CASSYGIGGGDYEQYF. CDR3 DNA: TGTGCCAGCAGTTACGGTATTGGTGGCGGAGACTACGAGCAGTACTTC.

CDR3 loop: CAIRNRDTELALHF. The CDR3 region has the DNA TGTGCCATCAGGAACCGGGACACCGAACTCGCCCTCCACTTT. This chain joins TRBV10-3 and TRBJ1-6, with TRBD1 as a possible D gene (6 bases). V was pared by 6 bases and J by 14 bases, with 20 bases between. Germline V gene sequence: CDR1 ENHRY, CDR2 SYGVKD. CDR3 length: 14 amino acids.

The chain couples TRBV3-1 (or the pseudogene TRBV3-2) to TRBJ1-6, with D possibly matching TRBD1 (5 bases). This CDR3 contains 17 residues. CDR1 and CDR2 from the germline V gene are LGHDT and YNNKEL (reference sequence). V was pared by 3 bases and J by 9 bases, with 21 bases between. CDR3 nucleotides: TGTGCCAGCAGCCAGTCGCTAGGGGCTCGTGGTTCTTCACCCCTCCACTTT. This gives the protein CASSQSLGARGSSPLHF.

The CDR3 here is CASSLNQGYTGELFF. The DNA for the CDR3 is TGTGCCAGCAGCTTAAATCAGGGATACACCGGGGAGCTGTTTTTT. The chain has TRBV7-3 and TRBJ2-2; tentative D call: TRBD1 (5 bases). Germline CDR1 SGHTA, CDR2 FQGTGA. This CDR3 has 15 residues. Trimming left V 1 base short and J 3 bases short, with 9 bases between.

The V gene is TRBV10-3, the J gene TRBJ2-4; 7 nucleotides align to TRBD2. The germline CDR1 and CDR2 sequences are ENHRY and SYGVKD. CDR3 length equals 16 residues. Unmatched junction bases numbered 9, after V lost 4 bases and J lost 3 bases. The CDR3 DNA reads as TGTGCCATCAGTGCGGGGGTCAGGGAGGGCAAAAACATTCAGTACTTC. This encodes CAISAGVREGKNIQYF.

The chain is built from TRBV19 and TRBJ2-7; D uncertain. CDR1 and CDR2 (germline): LNHDA, SQIVND (reference sequence). V was pared by 2 bases and J by 0 bases, with 8 bases between. The CDR3 is made up of 14 amino acids. The CDR3 reads CASSITPGSYEQYF. The DNA for the CDR3 is TGTGCCAGTAGTATAACCCCGGGCTCCTACGAGCAGTACTTC.

The genes are TRBV5-5 and TRBJ1-1; possibly TRBD1 for D (6 bases). Germline lookup yields CDR1 SGHKS and CDR2 YYEKEE (reference sequence). The CDR3 is made up of 12 amino acids. The ends were cut back, 2 bases at V and 11 bases at J, with 13 bases in the middle. CDR3 loop: CASSFIGGKAFF. CDR3 bases: TGTGCCAGCAGCTTTATAGGGGGGAAGGCTTTCTTT.

The J gene is TRBJ2-3, the V gene TRBV18; no clear D gene. Trimming shortened V by 1 base and J by 0 bases, and 14 bases separated the two germline ends. Germline CDR1 KGHSH, CDR2 LQKENI. The CDR3 is made up of 17 amino acids. The CDR3 protein is CASSPLVRASSTDTQYF. The CDR3 bases are TGTGCCAGCTCACCACTGGTCCGGGCGTCTAGCACAGATACGCAGTATTTT.

The V and J genes are TRBV5-4 and TRBJ2-1; D is perhaps TRBD2 (7 bases). V was trimmed by 5 bases and J by 4 bases, leaving 13 bases between them. Germline V gene sequence: CDR1 SGHNT, CDR2 YYREEE (reference sequence). This CDR3 comprises 14 residues. The CDR3 sequence: CASRGGLLYNEQFF. The CDR3 nucleotides read TGTGCCAGCAGAGGGGGACTACTTTACAATGAGCAGTTCTTC. Together with reference TRBV5-4 and TRBJ2-1, the CDR3 gives the full variable domain: ETGVTQSPTHLIKTRGQQVTLRCSSQSGHNTVSWYQQALGQGPQFIFQYYREEENGRGNFPPRFSGLQFPNYSSELNVNALELDDSALYLCASRGGLLYNEQFFGPGTRLTVL.

The chain carries TRBV28 and TRBJ1-5; D is unresolved. Germline-derived CDR1 and CDR2 are MDHEN and SYDVKM. This CDR3 is built from 15 residues. V was shortened by 2 bases and J by 4 bases, with 12 bases between the two germline ends. CDR3: CASSLGLGTNQPQHF. The CDR3 DNA follows: TGTGCCAGCAGTTTAGGTTTGGGTACTAATCAGCCCCAGCATTTT.

The genes are TRBV10-3 and TRBJ1-1; the match to TRBD1 covers 9 bases. Germline assignment: CDR1 ENHRY and CDR2 SYGVKD. V trimming: 4 bases; J trimming: 10 bases; junction bases outside the gene matches: 1. The CDR3 has 11 residues. CDR3 in amino acids: CAISGDRVAFF. The CDR3 DNA follows: TGTGCCATCAGTGGGGACAGGGTAGCTTTCTTT.

This chain connects TRBV30 to TRBJ1-5; TRBD1 matches at 9 bases. After removal of 0 bases from V and 7 bases from J, the junction contained 7 bases not matched to a gene. The germline V gene encodes CDR1 GTSNPN and CDR2 SVGIG (reference sequence). There are 15 residues in the CDR3. CDR3 loop: CAWSVMGTGQQPQHF. In DNA form, the CDR3 reads TGTGCCTGGAGTGTAATGGGGACAGGGCAGCAGCCCCAGCATTTT.